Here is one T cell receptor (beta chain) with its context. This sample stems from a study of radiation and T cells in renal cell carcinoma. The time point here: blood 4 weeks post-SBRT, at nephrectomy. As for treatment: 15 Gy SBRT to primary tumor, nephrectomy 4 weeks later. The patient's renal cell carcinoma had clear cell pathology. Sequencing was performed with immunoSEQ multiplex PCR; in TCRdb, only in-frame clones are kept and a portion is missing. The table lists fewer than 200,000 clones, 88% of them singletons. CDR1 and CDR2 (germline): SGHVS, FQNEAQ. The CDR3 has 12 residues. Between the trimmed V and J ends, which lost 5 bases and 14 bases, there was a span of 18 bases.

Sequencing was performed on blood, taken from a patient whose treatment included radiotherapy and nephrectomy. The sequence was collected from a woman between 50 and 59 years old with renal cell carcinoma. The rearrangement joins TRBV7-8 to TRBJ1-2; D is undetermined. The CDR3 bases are TGTGCCAGCAGCCCTCAGATAAGGGTAGGAACCTTC. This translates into CASSPQIRVGTF.